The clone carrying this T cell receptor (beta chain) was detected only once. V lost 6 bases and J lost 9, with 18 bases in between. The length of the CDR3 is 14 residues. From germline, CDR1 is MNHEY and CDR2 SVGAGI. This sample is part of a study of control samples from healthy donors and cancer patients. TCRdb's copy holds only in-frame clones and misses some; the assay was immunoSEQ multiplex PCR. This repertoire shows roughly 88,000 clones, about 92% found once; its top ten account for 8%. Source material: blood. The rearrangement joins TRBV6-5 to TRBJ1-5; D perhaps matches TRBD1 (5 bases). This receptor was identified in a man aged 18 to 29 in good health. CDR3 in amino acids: CASRGSTGGTPQHF. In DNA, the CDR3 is TGTGCCAGCAGGGGTTCCACGGGGGGGACGCCCCAGCATTTT.